This T cell receptor beta chain was retrieved from a study of shared clonotypes between healthy human individuals. On this clone: Its specificity is not known.

Naive CD4+ cells were CD45RA-selected; the remaining cells were memory. Per the original methods: ImmunoSEQ sequences covered only the junction and lacked quality scores; filtering therefore differed. TCRdb's table, derived via immunoSEQ multiplex PCR, lists solely in-frame clones and lacks some. Clone size and V and J calls were adopted from that table, with D and trimming inferred from the DNA. The data show approximately 2.1 million clones, approximately 95% seen once. This CDR3 has 16 residues. Losses at the gene ends were 2 bases for V and 2 bases for J; bases not matched to a gene: 7. Looked up from germline, CDR1 is LGHNA and CDR2 is YSLEER. Study-wide results and limits: Clonotype sharing across several donors was observed for roughly 5% of naive CD4 clonotypes. The four-donor shared clonotypes exceeded non-shared clonotypes in generation probability, with non-shared ones scoring lower.

The chain couples TRBV4-3 to TRBJ2-7; TRBD2 aligns across 9 bases. The sequence derives from a man younger than 35 in good health. Some clones in this sample may be carry-over from other donors' samples. Sample: naive CD4+ T cells from PBMCs. Sample subset: CD45RA+ positively selected. The CDR3 spells CASSQIKTSGTYEQYF. CDR3 nucleotide sequence: TGCGCCAGCAGCCAAATAAAGACTAGCGGAACCTACGAGCAGTACTTC.